This T cell receptor beta chain comes out of a study of blood T cells in healthy people across ages. Study results and caveats: More naive CD4+ cells and higher diversity were found in long-lived than in aged donors.

In germline, CDR1 is LGHDT, CDR2 YNNKEL (reference sequence). Trimming at V came to 2 bases and at J to 2 bases, leaving 5 bases not matched to a gene. The CDR3 covers 15 residues. Through a sample-barcoded 5' primer and a J-beta primer mix, a second PCR was run for roughly 7 to 12 cycles. TCRdb reprocessed the 5' RACE reads with MiXCR, giving one entry per CDR3 protein. The data contain about 780,000 distinct CDR3 sequences, approximately 65% of them seen just once; the ten biggest clones take up around a quarter. The count of this clonotype is one. What it binds is unknown. This chain joins TRBV3-1 and TRBJ2-5, with TRBD2 matching over 7 bases. The receptor's source is a man aged 30-40 years in good health. The sample comprised blood. The DNA for the CDR3 is TGTGCCAGCAGCCAAAACCGCGGGGGTCAAGAGACCCAGTACTTC. As protein: CASSQNRGGQETQYF.